This T cell receptor (beta chain) was sequenced during a study of response to subunit inactivated influenza vaccine. This clonotype was recorded only once. CDR3 length: 19 residues. V was shortened by 4 bases and J by 5 bases, with 29 bases between the two germline ends. Looked up from germline, CDR1 is MNHEY and CDR2 is SVGAGI. TCRdb re-called the RT-PCR reads through MiXCR, storing one row per CDR3 protein. The repertoire includes 170,000 or so distinct CDR3 sequences, roughly 10% of them detected once, and under 40% sits in the top ten. Here the sequenced sample was CD8+ T cells sorted from PBMCs, taken around 25 months after vaccination. The chain joins TRBV6-5 to TRBJ1-1; TRBD1 might be the D (5 bases). The TCR sequence derives from a man aged 45 to 75 who received an inactivated influenza vaccine. For the CDR3, the DNA is TGTGCCAGCAGTTCCAGCCCCGGGACCCTCACCGGCAGGAGGACTGAAGCTTTCTTT. Residues: CASSSSPGTLTGRRTEAFF.